Included here is one T cell receptor (beta chain) sequence, with context. It has no known antigen specificity. The record has no base qualities; no much larger clone is one base away. The sample belongs to a study of control samples from healthy donors and cancer patients (dated by TCRdb to about 2020). Libraries came from the immunoSEQ multiplex PCR assay. Here the immuneACCESS table is served through TCRdb, limited to in-frame sequences with V and J called. Missing clones are a known gap in these copies; in checked studies unresolved V genes cover under half, and the rest lacks a known reason. The sample yields 40,000 or so clones; around four fifths were counted once. The leading ten clones occupy 20% to 25% of the sample. This clonotype was obtained from a woman in her fifties or sixties with lung cancer. Sequenced input: PBMCs.

The CDR3 has the sequence CASSSRSQWSYTF. The DNA is as follows: TGTGCCAGCAGCTCAAGGTCCCAGTGGAGCTACACCTTC. The rearranged segments are TRBV7-9 and TRBJ1-2; the D gene identity is not certain. The germline V gene (reference sequence) provides CDR1 SEHNR and CDR2 FQNEAQ. The junction shows trimming of 4 bases on V and 9 bases on J, plus 15 bases between the germline ends. The CDR3, from cysteine to phenylalanine, totals 13 residues. The CDR3 DNA has 39 bases and is translated from base 1.